The T cell receptor beta chain described here comes from a study of CD8 T cells in Susac syndrome. CDR3 length equals 15 residues. V lost 2 bases to trimming and J lost 4 bases; unmatched junction nucleotides: 4. Germline CDR1 reads GTSNPN; CDR2 reads SVGIG (reference sequence). Sequencing of TCR beta was performed on blood CD8+ and CD4+ T cells. Reverse transcription of roughly 0.45 to 1 ug RNA was carried out with random hexamers. TCRdb independently ran MiXCR on the immunoSEQ multiplex PCR reads; one entry per CDR3 protein. The profile shows some 200,000 distinct CDR3 sequences, less than 95% of them singletons.

This clonotype was obtained from a human donor in good health. The chain has TRBV30 and TRBJ2-1; 11 bases map to TRBD2. The sample was CD4+ T cells from PBMCs. The CDR3 loop reads CAWSRGTSGYNEQFF. The CDR3 DNA reads as TGTGCCTGGAGTAGAGGGACTAGCGGATACAATGAGCAGTTCTTC.